This TCR beta chain came from a study of blood T cell repertoires in COVID-19. Repertoires were generated with immunoSEQ multiplex PCR, while TCRdb's copy carries only in-frame clones and drops some. The sample carries 210,000 or so clones, roughly 85% recorded once. Participants' reported clinical history set cohort assignment. This clone has only one observation. The source is a woman in her forties or fifties who had been exposed to COVID-19. Sequenced sample: PBMCs or T cells enriched from blood (not recorded which).

CDR3 bases: TGCAGCGTTGAAAGCCCACTGCGGCAGGGGGTAGCTTTCTTT. Amino acids: CSVESPLRQGVAFF. This chain uses TRBV29-1 with TRBJ1-1; 7 bases fit TRBD1. Trimming cost V 2 bases and J 10 bases; bases outside gene matches: 13. The CDR3 totals 14 residues. Looked up from germline, CDR1 is SQVTM and CDR2 is ANQGSEA.